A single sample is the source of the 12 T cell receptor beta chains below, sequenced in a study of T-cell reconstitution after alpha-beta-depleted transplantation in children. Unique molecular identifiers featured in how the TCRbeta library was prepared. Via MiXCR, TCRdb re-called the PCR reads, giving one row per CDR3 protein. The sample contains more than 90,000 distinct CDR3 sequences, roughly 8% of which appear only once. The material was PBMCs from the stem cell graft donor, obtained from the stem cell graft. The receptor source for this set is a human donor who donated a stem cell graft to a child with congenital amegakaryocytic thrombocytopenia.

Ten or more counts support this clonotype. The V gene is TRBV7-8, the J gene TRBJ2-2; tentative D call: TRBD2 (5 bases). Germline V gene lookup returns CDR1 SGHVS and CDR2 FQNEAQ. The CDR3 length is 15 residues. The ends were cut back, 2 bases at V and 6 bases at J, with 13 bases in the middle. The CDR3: CASSLYGIGPGELFF. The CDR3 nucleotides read TGTGCCAGCAGCTTATACGGGATAGGTCCCGGGGAGCTGTTTTTT.

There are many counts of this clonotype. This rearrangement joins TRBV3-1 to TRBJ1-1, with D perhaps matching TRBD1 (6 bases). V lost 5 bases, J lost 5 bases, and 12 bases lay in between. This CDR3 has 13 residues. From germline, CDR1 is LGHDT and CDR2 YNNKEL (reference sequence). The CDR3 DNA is TGTGCCAGCAGCTACACAGGGAATACTGAAGCTTTCTTT. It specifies CASSYTGNTEAFF.

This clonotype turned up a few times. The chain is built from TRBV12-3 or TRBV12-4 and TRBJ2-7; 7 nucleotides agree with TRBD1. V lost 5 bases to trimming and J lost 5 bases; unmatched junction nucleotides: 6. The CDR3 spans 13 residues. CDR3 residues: CASSRSTGDEQYF. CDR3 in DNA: TGTGCCAGCAGTAGATCTACAGGGGACGAGCAGTACTTC.

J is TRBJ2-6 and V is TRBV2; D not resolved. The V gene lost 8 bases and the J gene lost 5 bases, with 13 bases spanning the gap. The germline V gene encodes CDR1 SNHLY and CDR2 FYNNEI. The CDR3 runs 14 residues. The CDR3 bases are TGTGCCAGCCTGCTCCAGGTCCGGGCCAACGTCCTGACTTTC. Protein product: CASLLQVRANVLTF.

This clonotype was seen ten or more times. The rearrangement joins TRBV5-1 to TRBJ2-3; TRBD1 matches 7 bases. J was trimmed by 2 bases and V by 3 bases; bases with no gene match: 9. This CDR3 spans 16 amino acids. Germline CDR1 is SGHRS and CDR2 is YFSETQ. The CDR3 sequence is CASSSQGVPSTDTQYF. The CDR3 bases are TGCGCCAGCAGCTCGCAGGGGGTCCCCTCCACAGATACGCAGTATTTT.

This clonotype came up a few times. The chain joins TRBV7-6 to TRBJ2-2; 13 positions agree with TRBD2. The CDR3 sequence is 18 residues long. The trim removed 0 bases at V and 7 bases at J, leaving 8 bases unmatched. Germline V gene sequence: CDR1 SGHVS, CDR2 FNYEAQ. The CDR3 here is CASSLATLAGGPGGELFF. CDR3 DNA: TGTGCCAGCAGCTTAGCGACACTAGCGGGAGGGCCCGGCGGGGAGCTGTTTTTT.

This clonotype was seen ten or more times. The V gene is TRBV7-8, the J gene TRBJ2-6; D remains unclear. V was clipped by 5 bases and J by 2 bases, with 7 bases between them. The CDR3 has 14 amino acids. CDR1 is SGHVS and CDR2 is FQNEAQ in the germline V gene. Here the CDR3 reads CASSRSTGANVLTF. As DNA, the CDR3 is TGTGCCAGCAGCCGTTCCACTGGGGCCAACGTCCTGACTTTC.

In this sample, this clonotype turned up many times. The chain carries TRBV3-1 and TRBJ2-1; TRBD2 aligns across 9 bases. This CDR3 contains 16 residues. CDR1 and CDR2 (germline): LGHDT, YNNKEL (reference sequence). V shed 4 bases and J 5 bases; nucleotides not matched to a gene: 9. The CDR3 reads CASSPAGSGRDNEQFF. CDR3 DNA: TGTGCCAGCAGCCCCGCGGGTAGCGGGAGAGACAATGAGCAGTTCTTC.

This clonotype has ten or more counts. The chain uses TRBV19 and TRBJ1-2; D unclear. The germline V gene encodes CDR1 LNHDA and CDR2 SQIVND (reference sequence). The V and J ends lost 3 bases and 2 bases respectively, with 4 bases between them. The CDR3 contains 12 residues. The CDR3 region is CASSMRNYGYTF. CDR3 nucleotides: TGTGCCAGTAGTATGAGGAACTATGGCTACACCTTC.

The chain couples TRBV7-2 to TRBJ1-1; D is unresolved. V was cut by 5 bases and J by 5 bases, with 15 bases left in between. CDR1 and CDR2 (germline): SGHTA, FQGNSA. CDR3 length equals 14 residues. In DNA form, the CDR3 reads TGTGCCAGCAGCATTCCGGGCCTGGGGACTGAAGCTTTCTTT. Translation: CASSIPGLGTEAFF.

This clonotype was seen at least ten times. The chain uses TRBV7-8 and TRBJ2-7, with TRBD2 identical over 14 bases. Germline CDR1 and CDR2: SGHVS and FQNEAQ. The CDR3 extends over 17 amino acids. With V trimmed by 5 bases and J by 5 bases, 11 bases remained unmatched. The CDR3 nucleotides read TGTGCCAGCAGCGGCAACCAGGGACTAGCGGGAGTTGACGAGCAGTACTTC. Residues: CASSGNQGLAGVDEQYF.

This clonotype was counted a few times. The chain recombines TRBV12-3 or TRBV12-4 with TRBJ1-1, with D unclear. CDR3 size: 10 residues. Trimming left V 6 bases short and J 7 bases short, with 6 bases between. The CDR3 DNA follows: TGTGCCAGCAGCAATGATGAAGCTTTCTTT. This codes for CASSNDEAFF.